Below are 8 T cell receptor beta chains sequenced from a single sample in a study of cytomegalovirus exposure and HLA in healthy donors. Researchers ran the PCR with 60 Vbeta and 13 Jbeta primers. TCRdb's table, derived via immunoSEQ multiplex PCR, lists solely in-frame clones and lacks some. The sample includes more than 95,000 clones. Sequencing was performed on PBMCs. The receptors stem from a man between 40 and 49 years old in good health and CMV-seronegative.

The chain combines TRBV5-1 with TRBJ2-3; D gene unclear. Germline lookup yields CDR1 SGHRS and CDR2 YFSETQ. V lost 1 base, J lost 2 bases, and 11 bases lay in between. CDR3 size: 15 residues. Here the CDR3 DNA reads TGCGCCAGCAGCTTGTCTGTAACTCCCACAGATACGCAGTATTTT. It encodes CASSLSVTPTDTQYF.

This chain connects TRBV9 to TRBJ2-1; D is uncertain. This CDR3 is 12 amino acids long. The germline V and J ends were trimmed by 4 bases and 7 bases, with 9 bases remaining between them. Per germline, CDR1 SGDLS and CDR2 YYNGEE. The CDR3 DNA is TGTGCCAGCAGCCCTAGTAGGAATGAGCAGTTCTTC. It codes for CASSPSRNEQFF.

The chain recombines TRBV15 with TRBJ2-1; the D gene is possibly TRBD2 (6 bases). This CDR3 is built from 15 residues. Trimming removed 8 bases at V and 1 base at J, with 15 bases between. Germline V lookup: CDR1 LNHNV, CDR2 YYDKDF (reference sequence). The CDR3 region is CATRDGGSSYNEQFF. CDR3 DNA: TGTGCCACCCGCGACGGGGGTAGTTCCTACAATGAGCAGTTCTTC. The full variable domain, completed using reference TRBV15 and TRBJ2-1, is DAMVIQNPRYQVTQFGKPVTLSCSQTLNHNVMYWYQQKSSQAPKLLFHYYDKDFNNEADTPDNFQSRRPNTSFCFLDIRSPGLGDTAMYLCATRDGGSSYNEQFFGPGTRLTVL.

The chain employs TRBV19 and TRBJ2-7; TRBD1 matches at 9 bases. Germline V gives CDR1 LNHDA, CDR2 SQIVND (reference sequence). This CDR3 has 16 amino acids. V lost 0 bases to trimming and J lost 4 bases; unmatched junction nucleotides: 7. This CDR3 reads CASSIDRGQGFYEQYF. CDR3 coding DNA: TGTGCCAGTAGTATAGATCGTGGACAGGGGTTTTACGAGCAGTACTTC.

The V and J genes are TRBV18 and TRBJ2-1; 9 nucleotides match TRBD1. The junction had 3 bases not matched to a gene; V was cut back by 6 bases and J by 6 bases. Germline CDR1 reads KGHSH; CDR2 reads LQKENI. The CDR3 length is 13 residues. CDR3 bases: TGTGCCAGCTCTCCGACAGGGGGCAATGAGCAGTTCTTC. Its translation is CASSPTGGNEQFF. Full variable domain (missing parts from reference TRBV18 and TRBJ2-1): NAGVMQNPRHLVRRRGQEARLRCSPMKGHSHVYWYRQLPEEGLKFMVYLQKENIIDESGMPKERFSAEFPKEGPSILRIQQVVRGDSAAYFCASSPTGGNEQFFGPGTRLTVL.

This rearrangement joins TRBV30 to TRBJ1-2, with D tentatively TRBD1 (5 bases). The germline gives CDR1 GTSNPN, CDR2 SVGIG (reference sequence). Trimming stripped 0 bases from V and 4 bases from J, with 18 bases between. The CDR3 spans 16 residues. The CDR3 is CAWSVPGEGVGYGYTF. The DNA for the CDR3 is TGTGCCTGGAGTGTACCCGGAGAAGGGGTCGGCTATGGCTACACCTTC.

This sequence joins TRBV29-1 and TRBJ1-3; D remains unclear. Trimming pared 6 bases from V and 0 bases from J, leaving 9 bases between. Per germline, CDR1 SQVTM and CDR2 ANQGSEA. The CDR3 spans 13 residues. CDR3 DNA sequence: TGCAGCGTGGTCACGGTCTCTGGAAACACCATATATTTT. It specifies CSVVTVSGNTIYF. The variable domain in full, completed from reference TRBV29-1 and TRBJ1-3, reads SAVISQKPSRDICQRGTSLTIQCQVDSQVTMMFWYRQQPGQSLTLIATANQGSEATYESGFVIDKFPISRPNLTFSTLTVSNMSPEDSSIYLCSVVTVSGNTIYFGEGSWLTVV.

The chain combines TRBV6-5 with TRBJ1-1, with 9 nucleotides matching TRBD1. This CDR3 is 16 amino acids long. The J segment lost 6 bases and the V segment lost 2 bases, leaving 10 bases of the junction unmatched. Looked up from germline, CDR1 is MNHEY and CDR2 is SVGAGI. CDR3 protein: CASSYRTGAGLAEAFF. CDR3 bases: TGTGCCAGCAGTTACCGGACAGGGGCCGGCCTCGCTGAAGCTTTCTTT.